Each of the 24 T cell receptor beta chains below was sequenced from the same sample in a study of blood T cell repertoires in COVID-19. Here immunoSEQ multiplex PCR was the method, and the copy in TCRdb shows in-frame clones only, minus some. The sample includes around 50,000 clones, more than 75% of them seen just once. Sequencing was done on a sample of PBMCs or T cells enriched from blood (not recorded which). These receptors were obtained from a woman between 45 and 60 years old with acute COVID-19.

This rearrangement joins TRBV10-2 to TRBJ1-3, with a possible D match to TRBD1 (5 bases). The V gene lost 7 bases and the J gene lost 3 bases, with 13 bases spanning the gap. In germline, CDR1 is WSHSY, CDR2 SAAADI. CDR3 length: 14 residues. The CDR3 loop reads CASTQGFSGNTIYF. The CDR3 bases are TGCGCCAGCACTCAGGGATTCAGTGGAAACACCATATATTTT.

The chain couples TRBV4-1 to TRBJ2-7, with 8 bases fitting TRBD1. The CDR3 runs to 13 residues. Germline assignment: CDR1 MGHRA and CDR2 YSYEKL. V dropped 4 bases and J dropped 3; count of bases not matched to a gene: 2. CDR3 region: CASSLGQGYEQYF. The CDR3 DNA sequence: TGCGCCAGCAGCCTAGGACAGGGCTACGAGCAGTACTTC.

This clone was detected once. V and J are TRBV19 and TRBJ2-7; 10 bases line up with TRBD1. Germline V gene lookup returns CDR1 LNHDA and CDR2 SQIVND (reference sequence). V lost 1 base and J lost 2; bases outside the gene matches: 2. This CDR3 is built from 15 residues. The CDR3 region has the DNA TGTGCCAGTAGTATAGGGGGGACAGGGGCCTACGAGCAGTACTTC. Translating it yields CASSIGGTGAYEQYF.

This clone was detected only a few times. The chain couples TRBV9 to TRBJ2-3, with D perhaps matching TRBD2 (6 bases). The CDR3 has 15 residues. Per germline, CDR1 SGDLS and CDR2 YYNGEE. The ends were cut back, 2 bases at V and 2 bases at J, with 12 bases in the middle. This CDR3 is CASSVAGTDTDTQYF. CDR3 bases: TGTGCCAGCAGCGTTGCGGGGACTGACACAGATACGCAGTATTTT.

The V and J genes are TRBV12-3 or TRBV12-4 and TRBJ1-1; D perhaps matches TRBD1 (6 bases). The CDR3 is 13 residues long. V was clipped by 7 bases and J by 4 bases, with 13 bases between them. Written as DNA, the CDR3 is TGTGCCAGCACCTTACAGGGCTTCACTGAAGCTTTCTTT. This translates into CASTLQGFTEAFF.

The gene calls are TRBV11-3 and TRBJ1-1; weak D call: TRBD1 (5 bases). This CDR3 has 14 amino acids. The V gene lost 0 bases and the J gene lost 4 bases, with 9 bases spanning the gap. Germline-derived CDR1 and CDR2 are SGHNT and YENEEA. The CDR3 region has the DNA TGTGCCAGCAGCTTAGAGGGCAGGGCCACTGAAGCTTTCTTT. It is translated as CASSLEGRATEAFF.

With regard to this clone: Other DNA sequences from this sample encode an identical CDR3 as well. CDR3 coding DNA: TGTGCCAGCAGCTCGGGACAGAACACTGAAGCTTTCTTT. Protein: CASSSGQNTEAFF. The chain carries TRBV28 and TRBJ1-1, with D possibly TRBD1 on 6 matching bases. The CDR3 covers 13 residues. CDR1 is MDHEN and CDR2 is SYDVKM in the germline V gene. The V gene lost 6 bases and the J gene lost 1 base, with 9 bases spanning the gap.

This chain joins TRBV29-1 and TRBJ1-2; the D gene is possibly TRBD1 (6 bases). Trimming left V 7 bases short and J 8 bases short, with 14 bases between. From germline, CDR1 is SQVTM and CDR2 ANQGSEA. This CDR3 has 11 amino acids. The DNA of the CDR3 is TGCAGCGGGCAGGGGCTAGACGGCTACACCTTC. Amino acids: CSGQGLDGYTF.

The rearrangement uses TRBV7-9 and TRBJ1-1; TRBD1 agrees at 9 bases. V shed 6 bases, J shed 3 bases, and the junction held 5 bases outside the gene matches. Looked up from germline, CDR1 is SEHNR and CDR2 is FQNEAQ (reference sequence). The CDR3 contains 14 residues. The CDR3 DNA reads TGTGCCAGCAGTAGGTGGACAGGGGACACTGAAGCTTTCTTT. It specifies CASSRWTGDTEAFF.

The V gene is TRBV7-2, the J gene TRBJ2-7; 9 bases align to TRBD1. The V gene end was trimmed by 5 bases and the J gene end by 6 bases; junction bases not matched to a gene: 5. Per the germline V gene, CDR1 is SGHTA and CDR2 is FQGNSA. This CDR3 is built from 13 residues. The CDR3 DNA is TGTGCCAGCAGCAAGGGACAGGGAGGCGAGCAGTACTTC. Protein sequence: CASSKGQGGEQYF.

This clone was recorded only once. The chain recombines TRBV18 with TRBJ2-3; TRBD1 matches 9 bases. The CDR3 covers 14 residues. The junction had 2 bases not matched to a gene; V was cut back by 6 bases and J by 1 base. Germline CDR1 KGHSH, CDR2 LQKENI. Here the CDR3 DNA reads TGTGCCAGCTCCCGGACAGGGGGCACAGATACGCAGTATTTT. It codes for CASSRTGGTDTQYF.

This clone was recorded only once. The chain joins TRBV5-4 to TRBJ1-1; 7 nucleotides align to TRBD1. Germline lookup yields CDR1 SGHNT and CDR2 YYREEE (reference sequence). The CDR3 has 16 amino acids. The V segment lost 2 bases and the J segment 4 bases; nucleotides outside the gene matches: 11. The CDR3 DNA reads TGTGCCAGCAGCTTTTCGTTTGGGGCAGGGGGCACTGAAGCTTTCTTT. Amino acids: CASSFSFGAGGTEAFF.

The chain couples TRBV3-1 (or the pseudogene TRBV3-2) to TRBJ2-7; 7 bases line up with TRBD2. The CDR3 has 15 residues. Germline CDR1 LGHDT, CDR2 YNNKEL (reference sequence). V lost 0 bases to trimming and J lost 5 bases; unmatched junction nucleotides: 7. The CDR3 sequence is CASSQEVRGFHEQYF. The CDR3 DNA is TGTGCCAGCAGCCAAGAAGTGCGGGGGTTCCACGAGCAGTACTTC.

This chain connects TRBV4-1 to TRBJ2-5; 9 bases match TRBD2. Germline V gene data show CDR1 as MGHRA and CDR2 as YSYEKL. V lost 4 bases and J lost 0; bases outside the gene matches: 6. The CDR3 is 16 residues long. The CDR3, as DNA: TGCGCCAGCAGCCCCCAGACTAGCGGATACCAAGAGACCCAGTACTTC. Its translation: CASSPQTSGYQETQYF.

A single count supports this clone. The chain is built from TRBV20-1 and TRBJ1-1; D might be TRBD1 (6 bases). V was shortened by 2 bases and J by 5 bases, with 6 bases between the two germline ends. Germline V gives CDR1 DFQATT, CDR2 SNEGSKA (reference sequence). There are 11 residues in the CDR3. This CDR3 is CSARTGTEAFF. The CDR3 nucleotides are TGCAGTGCTAGAACAGGGACTGAAGCTTTCTTT.

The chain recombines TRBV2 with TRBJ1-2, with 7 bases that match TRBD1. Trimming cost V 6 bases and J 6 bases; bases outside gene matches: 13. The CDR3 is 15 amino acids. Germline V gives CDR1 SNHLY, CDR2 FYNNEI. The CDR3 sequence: CASSPGTANFNGYTF. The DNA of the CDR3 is TGTGCCAGCAGCCCCGGGACAGCTAATTTCAATGGCTACACCTTC.

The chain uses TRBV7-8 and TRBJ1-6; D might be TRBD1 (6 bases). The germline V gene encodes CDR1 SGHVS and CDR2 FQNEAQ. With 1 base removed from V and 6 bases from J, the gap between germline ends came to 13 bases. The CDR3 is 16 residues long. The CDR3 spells CASSLVSQGTNSPLHF. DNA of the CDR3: TGTGCCAGCAGCTTAGTCTCCCAGGGGACTAATTCACCCCTCCACTTT.

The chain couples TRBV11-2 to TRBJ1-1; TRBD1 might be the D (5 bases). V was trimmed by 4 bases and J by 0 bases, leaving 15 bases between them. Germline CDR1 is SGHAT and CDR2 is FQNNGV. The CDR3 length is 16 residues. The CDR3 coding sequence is TGTGCCAGCAGCTCCAATAGGCGGGGGATGAACACTGAAGCTTTCTTT. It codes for CASSSNRRGMNTEAFF.

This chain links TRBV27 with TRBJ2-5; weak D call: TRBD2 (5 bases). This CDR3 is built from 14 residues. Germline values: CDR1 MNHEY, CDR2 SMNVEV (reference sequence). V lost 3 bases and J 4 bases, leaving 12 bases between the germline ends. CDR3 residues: CASSFTRTRETQYF. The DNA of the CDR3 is TGTGCCAGCAGTTTTACGAGAACTAGAGAGACCCAGTACTTC.

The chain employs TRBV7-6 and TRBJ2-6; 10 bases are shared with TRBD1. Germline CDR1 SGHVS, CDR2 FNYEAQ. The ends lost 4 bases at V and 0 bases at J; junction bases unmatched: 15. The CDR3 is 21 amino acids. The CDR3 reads CASSSLAPGQGTISGANVLTF. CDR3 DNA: TGTGCCAGCAGCTCCCTTGCCCCGGGACAGGGGACTATCTCTGGGGCCAACGTCCTGACTTTC.

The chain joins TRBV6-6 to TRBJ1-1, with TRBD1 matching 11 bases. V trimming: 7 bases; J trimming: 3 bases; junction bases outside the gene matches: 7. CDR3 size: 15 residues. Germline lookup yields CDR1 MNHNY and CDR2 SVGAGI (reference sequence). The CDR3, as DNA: TGTGCCAGCACCGAAGGGGACAGGGGGTACACTGAAGCTTTCTTT. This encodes CASTEGDRGYTEAFF.

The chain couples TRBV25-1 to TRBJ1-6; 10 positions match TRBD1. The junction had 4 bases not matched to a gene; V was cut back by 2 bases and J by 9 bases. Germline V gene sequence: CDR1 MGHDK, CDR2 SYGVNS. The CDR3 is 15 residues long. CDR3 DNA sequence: TGTGCCAGCAGTGAACCGACAGGGGGCTTTTCACCCCTCCACTTT. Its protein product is CASSEPTGGFSPLHF.

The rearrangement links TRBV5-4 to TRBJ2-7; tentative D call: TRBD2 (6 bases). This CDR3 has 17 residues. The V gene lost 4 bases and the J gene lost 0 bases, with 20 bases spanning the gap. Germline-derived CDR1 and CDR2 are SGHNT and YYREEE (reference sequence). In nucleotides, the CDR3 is TGTGCCAGCAGCAAGGACTACCGGGACCGCGCCTCCTACGAGCAGTACTTC. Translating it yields CASSKDYRDRASYEQYF. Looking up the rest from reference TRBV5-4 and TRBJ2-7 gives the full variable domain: ETGVTQSPTHLIKTRGQQVTLRCSSQSGHNTVSWYQQALGQGPQFIFQYYREEENGRGNFPPRFSGLQFPNYSSELNVNALELDDSALYLCASSKDYRDRASYEQYFGPGTRLTVT.

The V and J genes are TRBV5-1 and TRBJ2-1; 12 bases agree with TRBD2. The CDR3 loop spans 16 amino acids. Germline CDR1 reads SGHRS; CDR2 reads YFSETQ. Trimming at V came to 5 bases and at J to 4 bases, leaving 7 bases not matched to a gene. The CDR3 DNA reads TGCGCCAGCAGAACCTCTAGCGGGGGGGAATACAATGAGCAGTTCTTC. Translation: CASRTSSGGEYNEQFF.